A selection of T cell receptor beta chains follows, all from one sample in a study of control samples from healthy donors and cancer patients. Produced via immunoSEQ multiplex PCR; TCRdb's table is partial and in-frame only. The sample contains 95,000 to 150,000 clones, more than 75% of which appear only once. What was sequenced was blood. Source of these receptors: a man younger than 35 in good health. Both conserved end residues are part of each CDR3. The order of the fields is J gene, V gene, CDR3 protein.

J: TRBJ2-1; V: TRBV10-3; CDR3: CAISETSGRVVYEQFF
J: TRBJ1-1; V: TRBV7-3; CDR3: CASSFSDRVGAFF
J: TRBJ2-7; V: TRBV21-1; CDR3: CASSKEAGSYEQYF
J: TRBJ2-3; V: TRBV30; CDR3: CACPLLGRTDTQYF
J: TRBJ1-1; V: TRBV12-5; CDR3: CASALGQGASEAFF
J: TRBJ1-1; V: TRBV27; CDR3: CANRDRHMNTEAFF
J: TRBJ1-5; V: TRBV2; CDR3: CASSDRWNQPQHF
J: TRBJ1-2; V: TRBV27; CDR3: CASSLSVTNAYGYTF
J: TRBJ2-1; V: TRBV12-3/TRBV12-4; CDR3: CASSLRGNEQFF
J: TRBJ2-7; V: TRBV5-1; CDR3: CASSPGGARSSYEQYF
J: TRBJ2-7; V: TRBV5-1; CDR3: CASSPSGTSVGEQYF
J: TRBJ1-2; V: TRBV6-5; CDR3: CASSYSADFSYGYTF
J: TRBJ2-2; V: TRBV24-1; CDR3: CATSDLGDRVGELFF
J: TRBJ2-7; V: TRBV3-1/TRBV3-2; CDR3: CASSHYGTRVRYIGEQYF
J: TRBJ2-2; V: TRBV6-6; CDR3: CASSHRVMGQITGELFF
J: TRBJ1-2; V: TRBV27; CDR3: CASSFIGGGSDGYTF
J: TRBJ2-7; V: TRBV19; CDR3: CASIDRITYEQYF
J: TRBJ2-1; V: TRBV9; CDR3: CASSVEGGSQFF
J: TRBJ1-2; V: TRBV27; CDR3: CASSFRTGITGYTF
J: TRBJ2-3; V: TRBV20-1; CDR3: CSASTSSTDTQYF
J: TRBJ2-3; V: TRBV5-1; CDR3: CASSPEGQGWDTQYF
J: TRBJ2-1; V: TRBV10-3; CDR3: CAISESDNRGFF
J: TRBJ1-1; V: TRBV4-3; CDR3: CASSRGTGAGTEAFF
J: TRBJ2-7; V: TRBV3-1/TRBV3-2; CDR3: CASSHPPAGEQYF
J: TRBJ2-2; V: TRBV29-1; CDR3: CSVAGTMVTGELFF
J: TRBJ1-1; V: TRBV10-3; CDR3: CAISEFLGLNTEAFF
J: TRBJ2-2; V: TRBV27; CDR3: CASSSTRTTGELFF
J: TRBJ2-7; V: TRBV11-2; CDR3: CASSLAGGLNYEQYF
J: TRBJ2-1; V: TRBV20-1; CDR3: CSAGAKMEQFF
J: TRBJ2-1; V: TRBV7-8; CDR3: CASSSRQSSYNEQFF
J: TRBJ2-3; V: TRBV5-6; CDR3: CASSSLRGSSTDTQYF
J: TRBJ1-2; V: TRBV18; CDR3: CASSLAKSNYGYTF
J: TRBJ2-7; V: TRBV27; CDR3: CASSLKRGSSSYEQYF
J: TRBJ2-6; V: TRBV5-4; CDR3: CASSSRKGMDSGANVLTF
J: TRBJ2-1; V: TRBV3-1/TRBV3-2; CDR3: CASSPRQGVGDEQFF
J: TRBJ1-4; V: TRBV6-5; CDR3: CASSYTTGVKLFF
J: TRBJ1-6; V: TRBV30; CDR3: CALEPDSGAYNSPLHF
J: TRBJ2-1; V: TRBV30; CDR3: CAWKDGSYNEQFF
J: TRBJ2-7; V: TRBV11-2; CDR3: CASSLLDTAYEQYF
J: TRBJ1-3; V: TRBV7-6; CDR3: CASSLGQSGSGNTIYF
J: TRBJ1-1; V: TRBV30; CDR3: CAWVGLRNTEAFF
J: TRBJ1-1; V: TRBV27; CDR3: CASSLTSNTEAFF
J: TRBJ2-1; V: TRBV5-1; CDR3: CASSLLAGGPGNEQFF
J: TRBJ1-1; V: TRBV29-1; CDR3: CSVMGSQSGTEAFF
J: TRBJ1-2; V: TRBV14; CDR3: CASSQVVFYGYTF
J: TRBJ2-1; V: TRBV9; CDR3: CASSVGARFYNEQFF
J: TRBJ1-3; V: TRBV3-1/TRBV3-2; CDR3: CASSHPGSSGNTIYF
J: TRBJ2-7; V: TRBV9; CDR3: CASSEGLSGSATYEQYF
J: TRBJ2-7; V: TRBV5-1; CDR3: CASSLAGTGPYEQYF
J: TRBJ2-7; V: TRBV12-5; CDR3: CASGLSRNPGQSTYEQYF
J: TRBJ2-2; V: TRBV7-9; CDR3: CASTHTRTGAPGELFF
J: TRBJ2-5; V: TRBV19; CDR3: CASKRGGAQYF
J: TRBJ2-7; V: TRBV5-1; CDR3: CASSLARGSYEQYF